Each of the 13 T cell receptor beta chains below was sequenced from the same sample in a study of Graves' ophthalmopathy and Graves' hyperthyroidism. Researchers took RNA transcripts and amplified TCR beta CDR3 regions from them. An opening RT-PCR round employed HTBI primers and preceded a second-round multiplex PCR. TCRdb passed the multiplex PCR reads through MiXCR, listing each CDR3 protein once. Of more than 300,000 distinct CDR3 sequences listed, about a sixth are singletons. Sequenced material: peripheral blood. The receptor set was obtained from an adult woman with stable Graves' hyperthyroidism.

The gene calls are TRBV6-1 and TRBJ1-5, with 8 bases aligning to TRBD1. CDR3 size: 15 residues. The trim removed 7 bases at V and 0 bases at J, leaving 5 bases unmatched. Germline CDR1 reads MNHNS; CDR2 reads SASEGT. This CDR3 is CASTSTGVSNQPQHF. CDR3 coding DNA: TGTGCCAGCACCTCGACAGGGGTTAGCAATCAGCCCCAGCATTTT.

This clonotype was picked up many times. This chain connects TRBV20-1 to TRBJ2-5; 9 bases fit TRBD1. After removal of 5 bases from V and 5 bases from J, the junction contained 3 bases not matched to a gene. The CDR3 spans 12 residues. Germline CDR1 DFQATT, CDR2 SNEGSKA (reference sequence). CDR3 DNA: TGCAGTGCTGGGACAGGGCCGGAGACCCAGTACTTC. This gives the protein CSAGTGPETQYF.

This clonotype occurred many times. The chain combines TRBV20-1 with TRBJ1-2, with unresolved D. This CDR3 is 13 amino acids long. CDR1 is DFQATT, CDR2 SNEGSKA, per germline (reference sequence). The V end was cut by 1 base, the J end by 2 bases, with 8 bases between. CDR3 nucleotides: TGCAGTGCTAGAGCTAACTTCAACTATGGCTACACCTTC. This codes for CSARANFNYGYTF.

This clonotype was observed at least ten times. The gene calls are TRBV29-1 and TRBJ2-2; the match to TRBD2 covers 10 bases. Germline V gene lookup returns CDR1 SQVTM and CDR2 ANQGSEA. The ends lost 5 bases at V and 5 bases at J; junction bases unmatched: 8. This CDR3 spans 15 amino acids. CDR3 DNA: TGCAGCGTTAGGTCACTAGCGGGGTCTACCGGGGAGCTGTTTTTT. Its translation is CSVRSLAGSTGELFF.

Only one count was recorded for this clonotype. The V and J genes are TRBV12-3 or TRBV12-4 and TRBJ1-2; D is possibly TRBD1 (6 bases). Trimming removed 7 bases from V and 2 bases from J, with 17 bases in between. CDR3 size: 15 residues. The CDR3 bases are TGTGCCAGCACCATGGGGGGGCGGCAAAACTATGGCTACACCTTC. It encodes CASTMGGRQNYGYTF.

This clonotype was picked up many times. V gene TRBV12-3 or TRBV12-4 combines with J gene TRBJ2-2, with 7 nucleotides matching TRBD2. The trim removed 4 bases at V and 5 bases at J, leaving 7 bases unmatched. The CDR3 is 15 amino acids. CDR3 DNA sequence: TGTGCCAGCAGTTCGGGGGGACCGGAAACCGGGGAGCTGTTTTTT. The encoded protein is CASSSGGPETGELFF.

This clonotype has only a few counts. This rearrangement joins TRBV3-1 to TRBJ2-2, with no clear D. Trimming took 1 base from V and 6 from J, leaving 15 bases between them. Germline V gives CDR1 LGHDT, CDR2 YNNKEL (reference sequence). The CDR3 loop spans 16 amino acids. CDR3 loop: CASSQAGLALAGELFF. The DNA for the CDR3 is TGTGCCAGCAGCCAAGCCGGTTTAGCCCTCGCCGGGGAGCTGTTTTTT.

Ten or more counts support this clonotype. The V gene is TRBV6-5, the J gene TRBJ2-5; 7 bases align to TRBD1. The CDR3 extends over 17 amino acids. V trimming: 5 bases; J trimming: 2 bases; junction bases outside the gene matches: 14. Germline V gives CDR1 MNHEY, CDR2 SVGAGI. As DNA, the CDR3 is TGTGCCAGCAGTACTCTGACAGGGCACGGCCAACAAGAGACCCAGTACTTC. The encoded protein is CASSTLTGHGQQETQYF.

The table lists this clonotype with many counts. V and J are TRBV6-1 and TRBJ2-7; a possible D gene is TRBD1 (5 bases). The germline V gene encodes CDR1 MNHNS and CDR2 SASEGT. The length of the CDR3 is 15 residues. Between the trimmed V and J ends, which lost 6 bases and 0 bases, there was a span of 15 bases. The CDR3 loop is CASRKNKDSSYEQYF. CDR3 bases: TGTGCCAGCAGGAAAAACAAAGACAGCTCCTACGAGCAGTACTTC.

Ten or more counts support this clonotype. This rearrangement joins TRBV12-5 to TRBJ2-2, with TRBD2 identical over 14 bases. CDR1 is LGHNT, CDR2 FRNRAP, per germline. This CDR3 spans 19 amino acids. V lost 4 bases, J lost 4 bases, and 11 bases stayed unmatched. CDR3: CASGSQTGLAGVGTGELFF. The CDR3, as DNA: TGTGCTAGTGGTTCCCAAACGGGACTAGCGGGAGTAGGCACCGGGGAGCTGTTTTTT.

In its sample, this clonotype was seen many times. The chain recombines TRBV12-3 or TRBV12-4 with TRBJ2-3; D is unresolved. The CDR3 contains 11 residues. Trimming pared 6 bases from V and 6 bases from J, leaving 7 bases between. CDR3 residues: CASRLWDTQYF. CDR3 sequence (DNA): TGTGCCAGCAGGCTATGGGATACGCAGTATTTT.

Ten or more counts support this clonotype. The V and J genes are TRBV20-1 and TRBJ2-7; the D gene could be TRBD1 or TRBD2 (6 bases each). Germline V lookup: CDR1 DFQATT, CDR2 SNEGSKA (reference sequence). Trimming removed 6 bases from V and 6 bases from J, with 24 bases in between. The CDR3 loop spans 15 amino acids. The CDR3 coding sequence is TGCAGTGCGACGGAGGGTCGGCAGGGGTCTCGCGAGCAGTACTTC. Encoded protein: CSATEGRQGSREQYF.

This clonotype was seen at least ten times. The chain joins TRBV27 to TRBJ2-2, with unresolved D. Germline-derived CDR1 and CDR2 are MNHEY and SMNVEV (reference sequence). Between the trimmed V and J ends, which lost 3 bases and 5 bases, there was a span of 7 bases. CDR3 length: 13 residues. CDR3 amino acids: CASSFTDTGELFF. CDR3 DNA sequence: TGTGCCAGCAGTTTCACCGATACCGGGGAGCTGTTTTTT.